These 9 T cell receptor beta chains came from one sample sequenced in a study of blood T cell repertoires in COVID-19. Measured with immunoSEQ multiplex PCR; TCRdb has only the in-frame clones, and not every one. The sample lists about 190,000 clones; about 85% were seen once. Specimen: peripheral blood. Receptor source: a man between 65 and 79 years old with active or convalescent COVID-19.

The V call is TRBV24-1, the J call TRBJ2-3; 14 nucleotides line up with TRBD2. Germline V gene sequence: CDR1 KGHDR, CDR2 SFDVKD. V lost 3 bases, J lost 5 bases, and 9 bases stayed unmatched. This CDR3 spans 18 amino acids. CDR3 protein: CATSDKGLAGGRGDTQYF. CDR3 bases: TGTGCCACCAGTGATAAAGGACTAGCGGGGGGCCGGGGAGATACGCAGTATTTT.

The V gene is TRBV15, the J gene TRBJ1-6, with D hard to call. Trimming shortened V by 3 bases and J by 6 bases, and 9 bases separated the two germline ends. Germline lookup yields CDR1 LNHNV and CDR2 YYDKDF (reference sequence). The CDR3 spans 14 residues. CDR3 loop: CATSSRVINSPLHF. The CDR3 DNA reads as TGTGCCACCAGCAGCCGGGTAATTAATTCACCCCTCCACTTT.

This clone was counted a single time. The chain is built from TRBV2 and TRBJ2-7; 10 nucleotides align to TRBD1. CDR1 and CDR2 (germline): SNHLY, FYNNEI. The CDR3 loop spans 17 amino acids. V was pared by 2 bases and J by 7 bases, with 14 bases of the junction left unmatched. The CDR3 DNA sequence: TGTGCCAGCAGTGAACCCCTGCTCCGACAGGGGGCGCAAGAGCAGTACTTC. This sequence encodes CASSEPLLRQGAQEQYF.

This chain uses TRBV6-5 with TRBJ2-5; TRBD1 matches at 8 bases. The CDR3 runs 15 residues. CDR1 MNHEY and CDR2 SVGAGI come from the germline V gene. V was clipped by 5 bases and J by 4 bases; unmatched bases: 9. CDR3 amino acids: CASSPATGAPETQYF. Here the CDR3 DNA reads TGTGCCAGCAGTCCGGCGACAGGGGCGCCAGAGACCCAGTACTTC.

This sequence joins TRBV27 and TRBJ2-1, with D possibly TRBD2 on 5 matching bases. Germline lookup yields CDR1 MNHEY and CDR2 SMNVEV (reference sequence). Between the trimmed V and J ends, which lost 2 bases and 5 bases, there was a span of 7 bases. The CDR3 covers 13 residues. CDR3 loop: CASSLMTNNEQFF. CDR3 sequence (DNA): TGTGCCAGCAGTTTAATGACTAACAATGAGCAGTTCTTC.

The chain has TRBV7-2 and TRBJ2-3; the match to TRBD2 covers 8 bases. The germline V gene encodes CDR1 SGHTA and CDR2 FQGNSA. The CDR3 extends over 14 amino acids. V dropped 8 bases and J dropped 4; count of bases not matched to a gene: 8. The CDR3 is CASGNSGAPDTQYF. The CDR3, as DNA: TGTGCCAGCGGCAATAGCGGGGCCCCAGATACGCAGTATTTT.

The rearrangement links TRBV21-1 to TRBJ2-7; the table's D call, TRBD1, was not checked against the DNA. TRBV21-1 is an annotated pseudogene. The CDR3 is 18 amino acids. The CDR3 nucleotides are TGTGCCAGCAGCCCTCGGACAGGGGTTATCGACTACTCCTACGAGCAGTACTTC. Amino acids: CASSPRTGVIDYSYEQYF.

The chain has TRBV7-6 and TRBJ2-1; D may be TRBD2 (7 bases). The CDR3 length is 17 residues. V shed 5 bases and J shed 3 bases, with 20 bases lying between them. The germline gives CDR1 SGHVS, CDR2 FNYEAQ. CDR3 bases: TGTGCCAGCAGCCCCTGGGGGGCGGGAGCGGTCTACAATGAGCAGTTCTTC. Translation gives CASSPWGAGAVYNEQFF.

This clone is a singleton in its sample. This chain connects TRBV5-1 to TRBJ2-7; 9 positions agree with TRBD1. The CDR3 spans 16 residues. Germline V lookup: CDR1 SGHRS, CDR2 YFSETQ. The V gene end was trimmed by 1 base and the J gene end by 0 bases; junction bases not matched to a gene: 5. CDR3 coding DNA: TGCGCCAGCAGCTTGTCCCGGACAGGGGTCTCCTACGAGCAGTACTTC. This translates into CASSLSRTGVSYEQYF.